This T cell receptor beta chain was recovered during a study of T cell repertoires in cytomegalovirus infection. Study-level background: Recently identified HLA-C-restricted and well-studied HLA-B-restricted CMV epitopes were used. The public TCR beta signatures pointed to both CMV infection and matching HLA type.

General study findings and limits: Ex vivo responses were dominated by HLA-C-restricted CMV-specific TCR beta clonotypes.

TCRdb ran MiXCR on the reads and lists one entry per CDR3 protein. This table has hundreds of thousands of distinct CDR3 sequences, around 30% appearing once. This clonotype was seen many times. Its antigen is not identified. V shed 3 bases and J shed 6 bases, with 5 bases lying between them. The CDR3 contains 11 residues. CDR1 is KGHSH and CDR2 is LQKENI in the germline V gene. This sequence joins TRBV18 and TRBJ1-2; a possible D gene is TRBD1 (5 bases). The sequencing here drew on cultured PBMCs, taken from culture after CMV antigen stimulation. This sequence originates from a human donor in good health (CMV status not recorded). Some clones in this sample may be carry-over from other donors' samples. The CDR3 coding sequence is TGTGCCAGCTCACCGGGGGATGGCTACACCTTC. Translation gives CASSPGDGYTF. Drawing the rest from reference TRBV18 and TRBJ1-2, the complete variable domain is NAGVMQNPRHLVRRRGQEARLRCSPMKGHSHVYWYRQLPEEGLKFMVYLQKENIIDESGMPKERFSAEFPKEGPSILRIQQVVRGDSAAYFCASSPGDGYTFGSGTRLTVV.